The 16 T cell receptor beta chains below come from one sample, sequenced in a study of cytomegalovirus exposure and HLA in healthy donors. The PCR had 60 Vbeta and 13 Jbeta primers. TCRdb keeps only in-frame clones here, not all; method: immunoSEQ multiplex PCR. Of fewer than 65,000 clones detected, approximately 70% appear once; the ten largest clones hold roughly 5.9%. Source material: PBMCs. The receptors originated from a man between 50 and 59 years old in good health and CMV-seronegative.

This clone is a singleton in its sample. This chain connects TRBV9 to TRBJ1-1; perhaps TRBD1 as D (5 bases). V dropped 3 bases and J dropped 4 bases, with 10 bases sitting between them. This CDR3 has 13 residues. The germline CDR1 and CDR2 sequences are SGDLS and YYNGEE. Written as DNA, the CDR3 is TGTGCCAGCAGCGCCGGAGGGACCACTGAAGCTTTCTTT. Protein: CASSAGGTTEAFF.

This clone turned up a few times. The V gene is TRBV5-1, the J gene TRBJ2-1; TRBD1 might be the D (5 bases). The length of the CDR3 is 17 residues. V was cut by 2 bases and J by 4 bases, with 19 bases left in between. Germline-derived CDR1 and CDR2 are SGHRS and YFSETQ. As DNA, the CDR3 is TGCGCCAGCAGCTTCCGGCTAGGGTCAGGGTTGTACAATGAGCAGTTCTTC. Residues: CASSFRLGSGLYNEQFF.

This clone appeared a few times. This sequence joins TRBV4-1 and TRBJ1-1, with D tentatively TRBD1 (6 bases). The germline CDR1 and CDR2 sequences are MGHRA and YSYEKL. V was clipped by 1 base and J by 4 bases, with 19 bases between them. The CDR3 has 17 residues. CDR3 residues: CASSQGTGGRKVTEAFF. Here the CDR3 DNA reads TGCGCCAGCAGCCAAGGTACGGGGGGGCGGAAGGTCACTGAAGCTTTCTTT.

This clone was found a few times. The J gene is TRBJ2-1, the V gene TRBV7-8, with TRBD2 identical over 8 bases. This CDR3 has 17 residues. The V segment lost 5 bases and the J segment 7 bases; nucleotides outside the gene matches: 16. Looked up from germline, CDR1 is SGHVS and CDR2 is FQNEAQ. The CDR3 region is CASSVYRVAGPRNEQFF. The CDR3 coding sequence is TGTGCCAGCAGCGTCTACCGAGTAGCGGGGCCGAGAAATGAGCAGTTCTTC.

CDR3 region: CASSPGAGGLNQPQHF. CDR3 in DNA: TGCGCCAGCAGCCCTGGGGCAGGGGGCCTGAATCAGCCCCAGCATTTT. This chain connects TRBV5-1 to TRBJ1-5; TRBD1 matches at 8 bases. Germline V lookup: CDR1 SGHRS, CDR2 YFSETQ. V dropped 4 bases and J dropped 4; count of bases not matched to a gene: 10. This CDR3 has 16 amino acids. Looking up the rest from reference TRBV5-1 and TRBJ1-5 gives the full variable domain: KAGVTQTPRYLIKTRGQQVTLSCSPISGHRSVSWYQQTPGQGLQFLFEYFSETQRNKGNFPGRFSGRQFSNSRSEMNVSTLELGDSALYLCASSPGAGGLNQPQHFGDGTRLSIL.

The sample holds a few counts of this clone. This chain joins TRBV18 and TRBJ1-2; 8 bases are shared with TRBD1. The CDR3 length is 16 residues. V lost 6 bases to trimming and J lost 1 base; unmatched junction nucleotides: 10. The V gene's germline CDR1 is KGHSH and CDR2 LQKENI. The CDR3 sequence is CASSLRTGGNNYGYTF. The CDR3, as DNA: TGTGCCAGCTCGCTCCGAACAGGGGGGAATAACTATGGCTACACCTTC.

This sequence joins TRBV27 and TRBJ1-5, with unresolved D. The CDR3 is 13 amino acids. Germline V CDR1 and CDR2: MNHEY, SMNVEV (reference sequence). The V end was cut by 0 bases, the J end by 4 bases, with 4 bases between. CDR3 in DNA: TGTGCCAGCAGTTTATCTCTTAATCAGCCCCAGCATTTT. This translates into CASSLSLNQPQHF.

The chain recombines TRBV6-5 with TRBJ1-1; 9 nucleotides match TRBD1. The CDR3 is 14 residues long. With V trimmed by 6 bases and J by 8 bases, 10 bases remained unmatched. CDR1 is MNHEY, CDR2 SVGAGI, per germline. Here the CDR3 DNA reads TGTGCCAGCAGCCGGGACAGGGCCGGGGGGGAAGCTTTCTTT. It yields the protein CASSRDRAGGEAFF.

This clone was picked up a small number of times. In DNA, the CDR3 is TGTGCCAGCAGTGAATCTCCCAGAGGGCAGCCCCAGCATTTT. Its protein product is CASSESPRGQPQHF. The rearrangement uses TRBV6-1 and TRBJ1-5; D is undetermined. Deletions cut 2 bases from V and 7 bases from J, with 12 bases between. Germline values: CDR1 MNHNS, CDR2 SASEGT. The CDR3 loop spans 14 amino acids.

The chain links TRBV14 to TRBJ2-6; maybe TRBD2 (6 bases). Per the germline V gene, CDR1 is SGHDN and CDR2 is FVKESK. With 3 bases removed from V and 4 bases from J, the gap between germline ends came to 13 bases. The length of the CDR3 is 16 residues. The CDR3, as DNA: TGTGCCAGCAGCCAGGAGGGGTACTCCGGGGCCAACGTCCTGACTTTC. Its protein product is CASSQEGYSGANVLTF.

V gene TRBV18 combines with J gene TRBJ1-5; D is unclear. CDR1 is KGHSH, CDR2 LQKENI, per germline. Deletions cut 2 bases from V and 8 bases from J, with 13 bases between. The CDR3 length is 14 residues. The CDR3 spells CASSPEEISEPQHF. CDR3 DNA: TGTGCCAGCTCACCAGAAGAGATTTCGGAGCCCCAGCATTTT.

This sequence joins TRBV7-6 and TRBJ2-5; D unresolved. CDR3 size: 12 residues. Germline V gene data show CDR1 as SGHVS and CDR2 as FNYEAQ. Trimming took off 2 bases at V and 5 bases at J, with 6 bases between the two ends. Written as DNA, the CDR3 is TGTGCCAGCAGCTTATACGCGGAGACCCAGTACTTC. Translating gives CASSLYAETQYF. The full variable domain, completed using reference TRBV7-6 and TRBJ2-5, is GAGVSQSPRYKVTKRGQDVALRCDPISGHVSLYWYRQALGQGPEFLTYFNYEAQQDKSGLPNDRFSAERPEGSISTLTIQRTEQRDSAMYRCASSLYAETQYFGPGTRLLVL.

In the case of this clone: Other DNA sequences from this sample encode an identical CDR3 as well. The chain combines TRBV19 with TRBJ2-5; unclear D gene. Germline CDR1 and CDR2: LNHDA and SQIVND (reference sequence). The CDR3 runs to 12 residues. V was cut by 1 base and J by 5 bases, with 5 bases left in between. DNA for the CDR3: TGTGCCAGTAGTATAGCAGGCGAGACCCAGTACTTC. It specifies CASSIAGETQYF.

The chain employs TRBV5-8 and TRBJ2-7, with D maybe TRBD1 (6 bases). The CDR3 has 15 residues. V dropped 4 bases and J dropped 2 bases, with 16 bases sitting between them. Germline CDR1 reads SGHTS; CDR2 reads YDEGEE. The CDR3 sequence: CASSKHRVAAYEQYF. The CDR3 nucleotides read TGTGCCAGCAGCAAACACAGGGTTGCAGCCTACGAGCAGTACTTC.

J is TRBJ2-2 and V is TRBV14; TRBD1 matches 8 bases. Germline CDR1 and CDR2: SGHDN and FVKESK. The V gene end was trimmed by 2 bases and the J gene end by 6 bases; junction bases not matched to a gene: 2. This CDR3 is 14 amino acids long. CDR3 sequence reads: CASSQLQGAGELFF. The CDR3 DNA reads as TGTGCCAGCAGCCAATTACAGGGGGCCGGGGAGCTGTTTTTT.

The gene calls are TRBV18 and TRBJ2-5, with 11 nucleotides matching TRBD1. Trimming cost V 3 bases and J 5 bases; bases outside gene matches: 8. Germline V gives CDR1 KGHSH, CDR2 LQKENI. The CDR3 is 16 residues long. The CDR3 here is CASSPRTGGLPETQYF. CDR3 coding DNA: TGTGCCAGCTCACCCCGGACAGGGGGCCTTCCTGAGACCCAGTACTTC.